One sample yielded the 5 T cell receptor beta chains listed below, sequenced in a study of blood T cells in healthy people across ages. A sample-barcoded 5' primer and a J-beta primer mix were used in a second PCR of roughly 6 to 11 cycles. TCRdb independently ran MiXCR on the 5' RACE reads; one entry per CDR3 protein. The sample has over 950,000 distinct CDR3 sequences, roughly 50% seen once; the top ten hold about a fifth. The specimen sequenced was blood. These TCRs come from a woman in her sixties or seventies in good health.

The gene calls are TRBV6-5 and TRBJ1-6, with 7 bases fitting TRBD1. V dropped 8 bases and J dropped 7; count of bases not matched to a gene: 5. The CDR3 covers 13 residues. The germline V gene encodes CDR1 MNHEY and CDR2 SVGAGI. CDR3 in DNA: TGTGCCAGCGGACGGGACAGCAATTCACCCCTCCACTTT. It specifies CASGRDSNSPLHF.

The gene calls are TRBV10-3 and TRBJ2-7; TRBD2 aligns across 11 bases. Per the germline V gene, CDR1 is ENHRY and CDR2 is SYGVKD. The CDR3 covers 15 residues. The V segment lost 0 bases and the J segment 7 bases; nucleotides outside the gene matches: 5. Here the CDR3 reads CAISESPSGRNEQYF. In nucleotides, the CDR3 is TGTGCCATCAGTGAGTCCCCTAGCGGGAGGAATGAGCAGTACTTC.

The V and J genes are TRBV6-2 or TRBV6-3 and TRBJ2-1; the match to TRBD2 covers 8 bases. Germline V gene sequence: CDR1 MNHEY, CDR2 SVGEGT. This CDR3 comprises 15 residues. J was trimmed by 5 bases and V by 6 bases; bases with no gene match: 9. The CDR3 nucleotides read TGTGCCAGCAGCTTAAAGGGACTAGGAAACAATGAGCAGTTCTTC. It translates to CASSLKGLGNNEQFF.

This clonotype was detected once. The rearrangement links TRBV7-2 to TRBJ2-7, with 7 nucleotides matching TRBD2. The DNA end is more similar to TRBJ2-5, so the J call may be wrong. This CDR3 is 15 amino acids long. Germline assignment: CDR1 SGHTA and CDR2 FQGNSA. The DNA of the CDR3 is TGTGCCAGCAGCTTAAACGGAGGGGAGGGGGAGACCCAGTACTTC. Protein product: CASSLNGGEGETQYF.

V is TRBV25-1 and J is TRBJ2-5; 9 bases map to TRBD2. There are 15 residues in the CDR3. Trimming took 3 bases from V and 5 from J; bases not matched to a gene: 7. The germline gives CDR1 MGHDK, CDR2 SYGVNS. CDR3 sequence (DNA): TGTGCCAGCAGTGAGTTAGGCGGGAGGGACGAGACCCAGTACTTC. This translates into CASSELGGRDETQYF.